One sample yielded the 13 T cell receptor beta chains listed below, sequenced in a study of human T cells and chemical hapten exposure. TCRdb called the RACE reads again in MiXCR, with one record for every CDR3 protein. The sample holds around 130,000 distinct CDR3 sequences, 8.5% to 9.5% seen once. Time point denoted: healthy volunteer bleed at 2 weeks. It was from unfractionated whole blood that total RNA was extracted. Sequencing was done on a sample of whole blood. These receptors came from a male donor in good health. Some clones in this sample may be carry-over from other donors' samples.

This chain connects TRBV7-9 to TRBJ2-1; 9 bases agree with TRBD2. From germline, CDR1 is SEHNR and CDR2 FQNEAQ (reference sequence). J was trimmed by 4 bases and V by 1 base; bases with no gene match: 8. The CDR3 loop spans 17 amino acids. In DNA, the CDR3 is TGTGCCAGCAGCTTAGGGGTAGCGGGGGCCTTTTACAATGAGCAGTTCTTC. Its protein product is CASSLGVAGAFYNEQFF.

In the case of this clonotype: A much larger clone sits a single nucleotide away, making a read error possible. In DNA form, the CDR3 reads TGTGCCAGCAGTGGATCCGGACAGAAAGGGACTAGCGGGAGCCGAATAGATACGCAGTATTTT. It translates to CASSGSGQKGTSGSRIDTQYF. V gene TRBV25-1 combines with J gene TRBJ2-3, with 14 bases fitting TRBD2. The germline V gene encodes CDR1 MGHDK and CDR2 SYGVNS. J lost 5 bases, V lost 4 bases, and 20 bases had no gene match. The CDR3 runs to 21 residues.

This clonotype was recorded many times. The chain uses TRBV29-1 and TRBJ2-5; tentatively, D is TRBD1 or TRBD2 (5 bases each). Germline CDR1 SQVTM, CDR2 ANQGSEA. The ends were cut back, 5 bases at V and 3 bases at J, with 16 bases in the middle. This CDR3 has 14 residues. The CDR3 loop reads CSVKARDHEETQYF. CDR3 DNA sequence: TGCAGCGTTAAAGCCCGGGACCACGAAGAGACCCAGTACTTC.

The rearrangement joins TRBV11-3 to TRBJ1-1, with a weak D call TRBD1 (5 bases). There are 14 residues in the CDR3. Trimming removed 6 bases at V and 1 base at J, with 12 bases between. Germline V gene sequence: CDR1 SGHNT, CDR2 YENEEA. This chain's CDR3 is CASSLRGPNTEAFF. In DNA form, the CDR3 reads TGTGCCAGCAGTCTAAGGGGCCCGAACACTGAAGCTTTCTTT. The full variable domain, with the rest looked up from reference TRBV11-3 and TRBJ1-1, is EAGVVQSPRYKIIEKKQPVAFWCNPISGHNTLYWYLQNLGQGPELLIRYENEEAVDDSQLPKDRFSAERLKGVDSTLKIQPAELGDSAVYLCASSLRGPNTEAFFGQGTRLTVV.

The genes are TRBV6-2 or TRBV6-3 and TRBJ2-5; D uncertain. Germline CDR1 reads MNHEY; CDR2 reads SVGEGT. V lost 2 bases and J 4 bases, leaving 8 bases between the germline ends. The CDR3 spans 13 residues. CDR3 residues: CASSYDISETQYF. Here the CDR3 DNA reads TGTGCCAGCAGTTACGACATCTCAGAGACCCAGTACTTC.

The V and J genes are TRBV7-8 and TRBJ1-1; D is unresolved. This CDR3 is 14 amino acids long. The germline CDR1 and CDR2 sequences are SGHVS and FQNEAQ. Trimming took 3 bases from V and 4 from J, leaving 12 bases between them. The CDR3 is CASSFRSDITEAFF. CDR3 in DNA: TGTGCCAGCAGCTTCAGGTCCGATATCACTGAAGCTTTCTTT. The whole variable domain, filled in from reference TRBV7-8 and TRBJ1-1, reads GAGVSQSPRYKVAKRGQDVALRCDPISGHVSLFWYQQALGQGPEFLTYFQNEAQLDKSGLPSDRFFAERPEGSVSTLKIQRTQQEDSAVYLCASSFRSDITEAFFGQGTRLTVV.

V and J are TRBV11-2 and TRBJ2-1, with D possibly matching TRBD1 (6 bases). The ends were cut back, 0 bases at V and 7 bases at J, with 16 bases in the middle. Germline CDR1 reads SGHAT; CDR2 reads FQNNGV. The CDR3 runs to 16 residues. The CDR3 nucleotides are TGTGCCAGCAGCTTAGATAGGCCCGGGACACAAAATGAGCAGTTCTTC. This encodes CASSLDRPGTQNEQFF.

The rearrangement uses TRBV12-5 and TRBJ2-7, with D uncertain. V lost 0 bases to trimming and J lost 6 bases, with 9 bases between them. The CDR3 is 13 residues long. Germline-derived CDR1 and CDR2 are LGHNT and FRNRAP. CDR3 DNA: TGTGCTAGTGGTTTGGTAACTTCGGGCGAGCAGTACTTC. This translates into CASGLVTSGEQYF.

The chain recombines TRBV19 with TRBJ2-2; the D gene is possibly TRBD2 (5 bases). The CDR3 runs 15 residues. The germline V gene has CDR1 LNHDA and CDR2 SQIVND (reference sequence). The V end was cut by 6 bases, the J end by 0 bases, with 11 bases between. The CDR3 DNA is TGTGCCAGTAGGATAAGCGGATCGAACACCGGGGAGCTGTTTTTT. Protein: CASRISGSNTGELFF.

This clonotype was observed a few times. The chain joins TRBV30 to TRBJ1-1; D gene uncertain. This CDR3 spans 12 amino acids. V gave up 4 bases and J gave up 4 bases, with 10 bases separating them. The germline V gene encodes CDR1 GTSNPN and CDR2 SVGIG (reference sequence). CDR3 sequence reads: CAWTTGSTEAFF. The CDR3 DNA reads as TGTGCCTGGACCACCGGGAGCACTGAAGCTTTCTTT. The entire variable domain, with the rest obtained from reference TRBV30 and TRBJ1-1, is as follows: SQTIHQWPATLVQPVGSPLSLECTVEGTSNPNLYWYRQAAGRGLQLLFYSVGIGQISSEVPQNLSASRPQDRQFILSSKKLLLSDSGFYLCAWTTGSTEAFFGQGTRLTVV.

Points on this clonotype: One end of the junction does not line up with germline, which may come from a read error. The chain couples TRBV19 to TRBJ2-5; D unclear. CDR1 LNHDA and CDR2 SQIVND come from the germline V gene (reference sequence). The CDR3 spans 13 residues. The CDR3 coding sequence is TGTGCCAGTAGCCCCAACCCCCCAGAGATCCAGTACTTC. As protein: CASSPNPPEIQYF.

The chain joins TRBV5-1 to TRBJ2-2, with D possibly TRBD2 on 6 matching bases. Germline-derived CDR1 and CDR2 are SGHRS and YFSETQ. The CDR3 is 16 amino acids. Trimming took off 2 bases at V and 6 bases at J, with 17 bases between the two ends. Written as DNA, the CDR3 is TGCGCCAGCAGCTTCCAGCGGGCGTCCTTGGCCGGGGAGCTGTTTTTT. It codes for CASSFQRASLAGELFF.

The sample holds a few counts of this clonotype. The genes are TRBV12-3 or TRBV12-4 and TRBJ2-3; 7 bases agree with TRBD2. Trimming cost V 2 bases and J 6 bases; bases outside gene matches: 17. The CDR3 consists of 18 residues. The CDR3 nucleotides are TGTGCCAGCAGTTTATCAACCCCTGGCGGGAGAGAGGTTGATACGCAGTATTTT. This translates into CASSLSTPGGREVDTQYF.